This TCR beta chain originates from a study of lymphopenia after photon versus proton radiotherapy. Findings and limits, study-wide: After lymphocyte nadir, photon-treated repertoires showed oligoclonal expansion, especially CD8+ Temra. Photon-treated patients lost naive T cells and TCR diversity; proton-treated stayed stable.

CDR3 length equals 13 residues. Per germline, CDR1 MNHEY and CDR2 SVGAGI. With 6 bases removed from V and 0 bases from J, the gap between germline ends came to 9 bases. On this clone: Its matching antigen is unknown.

Data came from immunoSEQ multiplex PCR; TCRdb stores just in-frame clones and leaves some out. There are approximately 150,000 clones in the sample; roughly nine tenths occur only once, and about 4.7% lies in the top ten. The origin of this receptor is a man between 45 and 60 years old with gastric cancer. The source material was peripheral blood, sampled from a patient treated with photon-based radiotherapy. J is TRBJ2-7 and V is TRBV6-5, with D tentatively TRBD1 (5 bases). The CDR3 nucleotides read TGTGCCAGCAGCCAAGGGGCCTCCTACGAGCAGTACTTC. Its protein is CASSQGASYEQYF.